This T cell receptor beta chain was obtained from a study of CD8+ T cells in alopecia areata. About the research overall: Treatment of the treated patients consisted of oral tofacitinib, 5 to 10 mg twice daily.

Indicated treatment: oral pan-JAK inhibitor, 5-10 mg twice daily. Findings and caveats of the study: Expanded CD8+ clones among the top 100, as well as scalp clonality, were significantly decreased by tofacitinib. Resident alphabeta T-cell populations of normal skin are likewise subject to sequencing in scalp samples. The presence of one nonresponder keeps the tie between baseline CD8+ expansion and response uncertain.

This clone was observed a handful of times. Its target is not known. Reverse transcribed after extraction, RNA yielded cDNA as the sequencing template. Clones were sequenced by immunoSEQ multiplex PCR, and TCRdb holds only the in-frame ones, with some missing. The sample includes some 170,000 clones, less than 75% seen only once; the top ten take under 20%. The germline V gene has CDR1 MNHNS and CDR2 SASEGT. The V gene lost 4 bases and the J gene lost 2 bases, with 3 bases spanning the gap. The CDR3 is 11 residues long. The V gene is TRBV6-1, the J gene TRBJ2-7; D is unclear. The sequenced sample was CD4+ T cells sorted from blood, obtained between weeks 55 and 65, from a patient treated with tofacitinib. This clonotype was sampled from a human donor with alopecia areata. CDR3 DNA: TGTGCCAGCAGTGTAACCTACGAGCAGTACTTC. Protein: CASSVTYEQYF.